A selection of T cell receptor beta chains follows, all from one sample in a study of CD8 T cells in ankylosing spondylitis. TCRdb re-called the 5' RACE reads through MiXCR, storing one row per CDR3 protein. The table includes some 130,000 distinct CDR3 sequences, 15% to 20% detected once. What was sequenced was blood, either unsorted or a sorted T cell fraction (not recorded which). The receptors come from a male donor with ankylosing spondylitis. Both conserved end residues are part of each CDR3. Each record gives: J gene, V gene, CDR3 protein.

j_call: TRBJ2-6; v_call: TRBV24-1; cdr3_aa: CATSDFPRSSGANVLTF
j_call: TRBJ1-6; v_call: TRBV27; cdr3_aa: CASSSGQANSPLHF
j_call: TRBJ2-7; v_call: TRBV19; cdr3_aa: CASSELSSYEQYF
j_call: TRBJ2-7; v_call: TRBV20-1; cdr3_aa: CSARTGTTYEQYF
j_call: TRBJ2-7; v_call: TRBV29-1; cdr3_aa: CSVISDNYEQYF
j_call: TRBJ2-1; v_call: TRBV4-3; cdr3_aa: CASSSSAGGNEQFF
j_call: TRBJ2-3; v_call: TRBV12-3/TRBV12-4; cdr3_aa: CASNLGEVSTDTQYF
j_call: TRBJ2-7; v_call: TRBV7-9; cdr3_aa: CASRSGQGVHEQYF
j_call: TRBJ2-7; v_call: TRBV4-1; cdr3_aa: CASSQEYEQYF
j_call: TRBJ2-2; v_call: TRBV19; cdr3_aa: CASSIPESNTGELFF
j_call: TRBJ2-3; v_call: TRBV20-1; cdr3_aa: CSASAGLAALVTQYF
j_call: TRBJ2-7; v_call: TRBV5-1; cdr3_aa: CASSLRPYEQYF
j_call: TRBJ1-1; v_call: TRBV6-1; cdr3_aa: CASGTRDSMNTEAFF
j_call: TRBJ1-6; v_call: TRBV27; cdr3_aa: CASSSYNIRERNSPLHF
j_call: TRBJ1-5; v_call: TRBV24-1; cdr3_aa: CATSDLQDNQPQHF
j_call: TRBJ2-6; v_call: TRBV29-1; cdr3_aa: CSGDSRSSGANVLTF